This entry lists 11 T cell receptor beta chains sequenced from one sample in a study of blood T cells in healthy people across ages. A second PCR of 7 to 11 cycles used a sample-barcoded 5' primer and a J-beta primer mix. Using its own MiXCR run on the 5' RACE reads, TCRdb lists one record per CDR3 protein. Of around 820,000 distinct CDR3 sequences listed, 20% to 30% are singletons. These records were also assigned to another study, of T cells of mothers and their children.

Sequencing was performed on blood. The receptor source for this set is a boy aged 5-17 years in good health.

This clonotype has more than one count but fewer than ten. The chain recombines TRBV25-1 with TRBJ2-7, with D unresolved. Germline values: CDR1 MGHDK, CDR2 SYGVNS. Trimming shortened V by 4 bases and J by 1 base, and 14 bases separated the two germline ends. The CDR3 extends over 15 amino acids. CDR3 DNA: TGTGCCAGCAGTGCATCATCAGGTCAGTCCTACGAGCAGTACTTC. It yields the protein CASSASSGQSYEQYF.

This clonotype was counted many times. V usage is TRBV7-6 and J usage is TRBJ2-5; perhaps TRBD1 as D (6 bases). The CDR3 runs 15 residues. The germline CDR1 and CDR2 sequences are SGHVS and FNYEAQ. V was pared by 1 base and J by 2 bases, with 11 bases between. CDR3 DNA: TGTGCCAGCAGCTTAGGAGGACAGACGCAAGAGACCCAGTACTTC. This gives the protein CASSLGGQTQETQYF.

The chain is built from TRBV12-3 or TRBV12-4 and TRBJ2-5; 8 positions agree with TRBD1. The J call is in doubt because the DNA end fits TRBJ2-7 better. The CDR3 is 14 amino acids. Here the CDR3 DNA reads TGTGCCAGCACTAGACAGGGGTGGACCTACGAGCAGTACTTC. Protein sequence: CASTRQGWTYEQYF.

The sample holds a few counts of this clonotype. This rearrangement joins TRBV12-3 or TRBV12-4 to TRBJ2-5, with 8 bases lining up with TRBD2. V shed 6 bases, J shed 4 bases, and the junction held 13 bases outside the gene matches. The CDR3 covers 16 residues. The CDR3 region is CASSPPLAEWGETQYF. The CDR3 DNA reads TGTGCCAGCAGCCCTCCACTAGCGGAGTGGGGAGAGACCCAGTACTTC.

This clonotype was detected a few times. The chain carries TRBV4-3 and TRBJ2-5; tentatively, D is TRBD1 or TRBD2 (5 bases each). Germline V CDR1 and CDR2: LGHNA, YSLEER. The CDR3 spans 16 residues. V was shortened by 4 bases and J by 1 base, with 16 bases between the two germline ends. This CDR3 is CASSRSPTGTQETQYF. CDR3 coding DNA: TGCGCCAGCAGCCGCAGCCCCACCGGGACCCAAGAGACCCAGTACTTC.

The chain joins TRBV29-1 to TRBJ2-1; the match to TRBD1 covers 7 bases. The trim removed 6 bases at V and 7 bases at J, leaving 9 bases unmatched. Germline-derived CDR1 and CDR2 are SQVTM and ANQGSEA. The CDR3 has 13 amino acids. The CDR3: CSVILTGTNEQFF. The CDR3 DNA reads TGCAGCGTGATACTGACAGGGACGAATGAGCAGTTCTTC.

As regards this clonotype: Its ends do not fully match the called genes, so a read error is possible. The gene calls are TRBV29-1 and TRBJ2-3; D is possibly TRBD1 (7 bases). The germline gives CDR1 SQVTM, CDR2 ANQGSEA. This CDR3 contains 13 residues. CDR3 coding DNA: TGCAGCGCTGCGGGACAGAACACAGATACGCGGTATTTT. Protein sequence: CSAAGQNTDTRYF.

The chain recombines TRBV7-9 with TRBJ2-1; D not resolved. The germline gives CDR1 SEHNR, CDR2 FQNEAQ (reference sequence). The CDR3 covers 14 residues. V gave up 0 bases and J gave up 10 bases, with 13 bases separating them. The CDR3 nucleotides are TGTGCCAGCAGCTTAGCGGGGTCCGTCATAGAGCAGTTCTTC. Protein product: CASSLAGSVIEQFF. The variable domain in full, completed from reference TRBV7-9 and TRBJ2-1, reads DTGVSQNPRHKITKRGQNVTFRCDPISEHNRLYWYRQTLGQGPEFLTYFQNEAQLEKSRLLSDRFSAERPKGSFSTLEIQRTEQGDSAMYLCASSLAGSVIEQFFGPGTRLTVL.

The J gene is TRBJ1-1, the V gene TRBV27; 9 bases align to TRBD1. With V trimmed by 3 bases and J by 7 bases, 9 bases remained unmatched. CDR3 length equals 15 residues. Germline V gene data show CDR1 as MNHEY and CDR2 as SMNVEV (reference sequence). CDR3 nucleotide sequence: TGTGCCAGCAGTTTCGCGACAGGGGGACGGGGTGAAGCTTTCTTT. Residues: CASSFATGGRGEAFF.

V usage is TRBV29-1 and J usage is TRBJ2-1, with TRBD1 identical over 8 bases. Germline assignment: CDR1 SQVTM and CDR2 ANQGSEA. The CDR3 runs 14 residues. Unmatched junction bases numbered 11, after V lost 6 bases and J lost 7 bases. In DNA, the CDR3 is TGCAGCGTAGGACAGGGACAGCTTTATAATGAGCAGTTCTTC. Amino acids: CSVGQGQLYNEQFF.

The CDR3 protein is CSAREAGYYGYTF. CDR3 bases: TGCAGTGCTAGAGAGGCAGGATACTATGGCTACACCTTC. The chain couples TRBV20-1 to TRBJ1-2, with D unresolved. Per the germline V gene, CDR1 is DFQATT and CDR2 is SNEGSKA (reference sequence). With 0 bases removed from V and 3 bases from J, the gap between germline ends came to 8 bases. CDR3 length equals 13 residues.